The TCR beta chain under discussion was sequenced for a study of prognosis after radiotherapy for stage I lung cancer. Study overall: SBRT radiotherapy used 3 to 5 fractions and a biologically effective dose of at least 100 Gy. General study points: Among patients who developed distant metastases, Shannon entropy after stereotactic body radiation therapy was lower.

This clonotype was observed many times. Its cognate antigen is unknown. CDR3 of TCR beta was amplified from genomic DNA via a two-round multiplex PCR. The first PCR round targeted every TRBV and TRBJ gene with specific primers. TCRdb analysed the multiplex PCR reads with MiXCR anew, one entry per CDR3 protein. The table includes about 51,000 distinct CDR3 sequences, 30% to 35% detected once. The CDR3 length is 15 residues. Germline V gene lookup returns CDR1 ENHRY and CDR2 SYGVKD. V was pared by 0 bases and J by 9 bases, with 15 bases between. The J gene is TRBJ2-1, the V gene TRBV10-3, with D possibly matching TRBD2 (6 bases). This receptor was taken from a donor over 45 with non-small cell lung cancer. Here the sequenced sample was PBMCs, taken before or after stereotactic body radiation therapy (not recorded which). CDR3: CAISESPGVSLEQFF. The CDR3 coding sequence is TGTGCCATCAGTGAGTCGCCGGGAGTGAGCCTTGAGCAGTTCTTC.